The T cell receptor beta chain under discussion was sequenced for a study of CXCR3-negative and CXCR3-positive naive CD8 T cells. Study-wide findings and caveats: The TRBV-TRBJ usage of naive CXCR3-negative and CXCR3-positive cells was similar, but that of memory cells differed. Greater hydrophobicity was found in TRB CDR3s of CXCR3-positive naive cells than of CXCR3-negative naive cells.

The CDR3 has 14 residues. Germline V CDR1 and CDR2: DFQATT, SNEGSKA (reference sequence). Regarding this clonotype: Its matching antigen is unknown.

5' RACE that incorporated UMI labels was used to prepare the TRB cDNA libraries. TCRdb reanalyzed the 5' RACE reads, giving one entry per CDR3 protein sequence and no DNA. This sample's table reports about 86,000 distinct CDR3 sequences. This receptor was obtained from a human donor in good health. Some clones in this sample may be carry-over from other donors' samples. Sequenced: naive CXCR3+ CD8+ T cells from blood. Subset here: CD45RO-CCR7+CD27+CD95- naive CD8+ T cells expressing CXCR3 (TNR3+). The chain carries TRBV20-1 and TRBJ2-5; TCRdb outputs TRBD1, but without DNA this stays unchecked. CDR3 sequence: CSARTGQSLETQYF.